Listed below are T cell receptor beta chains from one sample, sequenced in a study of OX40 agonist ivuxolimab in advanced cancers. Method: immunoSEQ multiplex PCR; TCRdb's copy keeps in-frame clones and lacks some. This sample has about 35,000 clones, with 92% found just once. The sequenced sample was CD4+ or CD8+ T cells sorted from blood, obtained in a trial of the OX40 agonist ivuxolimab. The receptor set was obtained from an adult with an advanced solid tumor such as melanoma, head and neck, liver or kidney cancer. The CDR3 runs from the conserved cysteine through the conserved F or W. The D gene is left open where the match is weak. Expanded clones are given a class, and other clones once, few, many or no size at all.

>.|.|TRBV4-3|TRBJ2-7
CASSQDRVFSYEQYF
TGCGCCAGCAGCCAAGACAGGGTATTCTCCTACGAGCAGTACTTC
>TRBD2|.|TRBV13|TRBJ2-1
CASSRRTSGKLEQFF
TGTGCCAGCAGCCGTAGGACTAGCGGGAAATTGGAGCAGTTCTTC
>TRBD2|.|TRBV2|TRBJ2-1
CASSDTSGFYNEQFF
TGTGCCAGCAGTGATACTAGCGGGTTTTACAATGAGCAGTTCTTC
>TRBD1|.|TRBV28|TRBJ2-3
CASSLKGQNTDTQYF
TGTGCCAGCAGTTTGAAGGGACAGAACACAGATACGCAGTATTTT
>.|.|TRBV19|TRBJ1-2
CASIGGHGYTF
TGTGCCAGTATTGGGGGCCATGGCTACACCTTC
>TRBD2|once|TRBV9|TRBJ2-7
CASSLGGDGYEQYF
TGTGCCAGCAGCTTGGGAGGGGATGGTTACGAGCAGTACTTC
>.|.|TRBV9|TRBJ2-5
CASTGSGLAGETQYF
TGTGCCAGCACTGGCTCGGGGCTAGCCGGGGAGACCCAGTACTTC
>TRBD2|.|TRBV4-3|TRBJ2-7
CASSPTSGYEQYF
TGCGCCAGCAGCCCGACTAGCGGCTACGAGCAGTACTTC
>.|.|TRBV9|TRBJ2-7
CASSTGTPREQYF
TGTGCCAGCAGCACCGGGACTCCGCGAGAGCAGTACTTC
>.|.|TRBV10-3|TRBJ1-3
CAISSLTGSSGNTIYF
TGTGCCATCAGTTCCTTGACTGGGAGCTCTGGAAACACCATATATTTT
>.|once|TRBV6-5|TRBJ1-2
CASSYALNYGYTF
TGTGCCAGCAGTTACGCCCTGAACTATGGCTACACCTTC
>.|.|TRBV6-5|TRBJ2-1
CASRNSPRITNEQFF
TGTGCCAGCAGAAACTCGCCCCGCATTACGAATGAGCAGTTCTTC
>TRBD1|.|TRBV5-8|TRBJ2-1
CASSLEEQGYFDEQFF
TGTGCCAGCAGCTTAGAAGAACAGGGGTACTTCGATGAGCAGTTCTTC
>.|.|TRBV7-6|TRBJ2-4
CASSPSPGIQYF
TGTGCCAGCAGCCCCTCCCCGGGGATTCAGTACTTC
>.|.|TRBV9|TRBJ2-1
CASSVDTRGEQFF
TGTGCCAGCAGCGTAGACACAAGAGGTGAGCAGTTCTTC
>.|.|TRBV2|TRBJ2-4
CASRELMGKNIQYF
TGTGCCAGCAGAGAGCTCATGGGCAAAAACATTCAGTACTTC
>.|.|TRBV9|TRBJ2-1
CASSPGGSSYNEQFF
TGTGCCAGCAGCCCTGGCGGTAGTTCCTACAATGAGCAGTTCTTC
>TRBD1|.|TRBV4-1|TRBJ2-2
CASSLQGTGELFF
TGCGCCAGCAGCTTACAGGGGACCGGGGAGCTGTTTTTT
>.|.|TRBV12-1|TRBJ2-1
CASYFWLAGGNEQFF
TGTGCCAGCTACTTCTGGCTAGCGGGAGGAAATGAGCAGTTCTTC
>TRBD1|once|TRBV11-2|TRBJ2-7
CASSPRTGGYEQYF
TGTGCCAGCAGCCCTCGGACAGGGGGATACGAGCAGTACTTC
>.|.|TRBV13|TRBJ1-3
CASSKAGVEAGNTIYF
TGTGCCAGCAGCAAAGCCGGGGTCGAAGCTGGAAACACCATATATTTT
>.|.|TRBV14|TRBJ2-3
CASRPPRQTTDTQYF
TGTGCCAGCAGGCCGCCCCGACAGACCACAGATACGCAGTATTTT
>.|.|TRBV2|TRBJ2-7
CASSVQGLAYEQYF
TGTGCCAGCAGTGTACAGGGATTGGCCTACGAGCAGTACTTC
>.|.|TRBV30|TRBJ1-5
CAWRTQRSAQHF
TGTGCCTGGAGGACACAAAGGTCAGCCCAGCATTTT
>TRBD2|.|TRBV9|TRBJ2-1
CASSYGLAEYNEQFF
TGTGCCAGCAGCTACGGACTAGCGGAGTACAATGAGCAGTTCTTC